The subject of this entry is one TCR beta chain. This clonotype was seen only a few times. No cognate antigen has been identified for it. Base qualities are not provided; no much larger clone lies one nucleotide away. Ficoll-Paque density gradient centrifugation was the method used to isolate PBMCs. This specimen belongs to a study of T-cell memory formation after mild COVID-19 (dated by TCRdb to 2020 to 2022). About the study as a whole: TCR sequence clusters from the two donors were found to be largely donor specific. In a couple of donors, T-cell clones that expanded and contracted after mild COVID-19 were tracked by sequencing TCRalpha and TCRbeta repertoires over time. Two young, previously healthy adult volunteers made up the cohort, one male and one female.

Points the paper makes about the study in general: Whether the second-wave clones peaking on day 37 were SARS-CoV-2 specific was not confirmed. The study covered only a couple of mild cases, and larger cohorts including severe cases with pre-infection samples were considered necessary. From day 15 to 85, contracting clones showed balanced CD4/CD8 phenotypes, whereas a second wave of clones that expanded from day 15 to 37 leaned towards CD4+. Contracting CD4+ clones were found mainly in CM and EM memory subsets, while CD8+ clones were enriched in EMRA. Some responding clones were detected in pre-infection memory, suggesting pre-existing cross-reactive memory T cells joined the SARS-CoV-2 response.

V and J lose 8 bases and 1 base, and a span of 15 bases separates them. The CDR1 and CDR2 encoded by the germline V gene are MNHEY and SVGEGT. Reading from cysteine to phenylalanine, the CDR3 counts 14 amino acids. Only the CDR3 portion is preserved as DNA: 42 bases, with reading frame beginning at the first base. The reads were generated on an Illumina NovaSeq 6000. TCRalpha and TCRbeta cDNA libraries were constructed by 5'RACE with constant-segment primers, with sample barcodes and unique molecular identifiers being introduced. Trizol reagent was used to extract RNA from every sample. Libraries were amplified in two PCR steps, with a second sample barcode and Illumina TruSeq adapters added in the second step. Sequencing of libraries was performed on an Illumina NovaSeq with 2 x 150 bp paired-end reads. Turning to the authors' computational methods: Demultiplexing of reads and collapsing into UMI-guided consensus sequences were performed with migec v1.2.7. Using mixcr v2.1.11, UMI consensuses were aligned to TRA and TRB V and J templates and then assembled into clonotypes. Expanded or contracted clonotypes were those called significant by both edgeR and NoisET, with noise models trained on biological replicates. For edgeR calls, the thresholds were a false discovery rate-adjusted p below 0.01 and a log2 fold-change of 1. PCA with hierarchical clustering of max-normalized trajectories of the 1000 most abundant clonotypes was used as exploratory dynamics analysis. Separately sequenced CD4+ and CD8+ repertoires were used to assign a CD4 or CD8 phenotype to each responding clone. Using fastp trimming at Q25 and MiXCR clonotype assembly, TCRdb reanalyzed the public sequencing data and kept in-frame beta chains. Under each unique CDR3 protein, matching rows form one entry showing the most common genes and DNA. These V and J calls originate from TCRdb's pipeline instead of the authors' own analysis. The sample data list 120,000 to 150,000 distinct CDR3 sequences, and over 15% of these were observed just once. The ten largest clones add up to over 2% of the sample.

The specimen was PBMCs or a T cell subset sorted from them (not recorded which). This receptor was identified in an adult woman who had mild COVID-19 (a few samples of this study predate the infection). The sample titles of this study are shuffled in the database, so cell type and time point are left out; the donor was told from shared clones. This chain is built from TRBV6-2 or TRBV6-3 and TRBJ2-7; the D gene cannot be resolved beyond TRBD1 or TRBD2, each matching 5 bases. The CDR3 protein: CASRGPTASYEQYF. DNA sequence: TGTGCCAGCCGAGGGCCGACAGCATCCTACGAGCAGTACTTC.